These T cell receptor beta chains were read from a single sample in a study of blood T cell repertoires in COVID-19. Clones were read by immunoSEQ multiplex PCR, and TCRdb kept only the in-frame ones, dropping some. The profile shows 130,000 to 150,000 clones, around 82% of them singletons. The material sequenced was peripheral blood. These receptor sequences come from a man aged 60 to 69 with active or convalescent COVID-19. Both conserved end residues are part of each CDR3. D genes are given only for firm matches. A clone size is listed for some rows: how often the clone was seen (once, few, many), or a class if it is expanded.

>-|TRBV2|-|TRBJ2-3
TGTGCCAGCAGTGTACAGGGTACTAGCACAGATACGCAGTATTTT
CASSVQGTSTDTQYF
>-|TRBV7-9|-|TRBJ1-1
TGTGCCAGCAGCTTAGGCGGGGGCGAAGCTTTCTTT
CASSLGGGEAFF
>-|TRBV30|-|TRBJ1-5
TGTGCCTGGAGTGTACAGAGCGGCGGCAATCAGCCCCAGCATTTT
CAWSVQSGGNQPQHF
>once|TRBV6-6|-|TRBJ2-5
TGTGCCAGCAGCTCAGGGTTGGAGACCCAGTACTTC
CASSSGLETQYF
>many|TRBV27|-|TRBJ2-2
TGTGCCAGCACTACCGGGACTCAGACATCCGGGGAGCTGTTTTTT
CASTTGTQTSGELFF
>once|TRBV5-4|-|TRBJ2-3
TGTGCCAGCAACAGTAATAGCGGCCAGGGCACAGATACGCAGTATTTT
CASNSNSGQGTDTQYF
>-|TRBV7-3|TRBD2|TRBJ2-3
TGTGCCAGCAGCACCGCACTAGCTCGGGGGGCAGATACGCAGTATTTT
CASSTALARGADTQYF
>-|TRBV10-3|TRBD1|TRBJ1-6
TGTGCCATCATGGGGGACAGGTTGGGGTCACCCCTCCACTTT
CAIMGDRLGSPLHF
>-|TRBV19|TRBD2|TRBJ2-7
TGTGCCAGTAGTATCTCTAGCGGGAGCGAGCAGTACTTC
CASSISSGSEQYF
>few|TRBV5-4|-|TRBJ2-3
TGTGCCAGCAGCCCGGACTGGTTCTCTGGCACAGATACGCAGTATTTT
CASSPDWFSGTDTQYF
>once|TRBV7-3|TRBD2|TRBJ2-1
TGTGCCAGCAGAACCAGCGGGAGTACTGGGAATGAGCAGTTCTTC
CASRTSGSTGNEQFF
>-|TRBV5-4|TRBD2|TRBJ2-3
TGTGCCAGCAGCTCGACTAGCGGGAGGGCCCTAAATACGCAGTATTTT
CASSSTSGRALNTQYF
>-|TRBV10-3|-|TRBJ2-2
TGTGCCACCGTACAGGGGAACACCGGGGAGCTGTTTTTT
CATVQGNTGELFF
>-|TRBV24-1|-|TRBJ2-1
TGTGCCACCAGTGATGGAAGCGGGTCTTACCCCAATGAGCAGTTCTTC
CATSDGSGSYPNEQFF
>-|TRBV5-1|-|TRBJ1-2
TGCGCCAGCAGCCCGGACACCTATGGCTACACCTTC
CASSPDTYGYTF
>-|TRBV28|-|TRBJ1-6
TGTGCCAGCAGCCAACCCCGGAGCTCCTATAATTCACCCCTCCACTTT
CASSQPRSSYNSPLHF
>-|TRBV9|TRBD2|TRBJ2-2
TGTGCCAGCAGCAAGACTAGCGGAGGGAACACCGGGGAGCTGTTTTTT
CASSKTSGGNTGELFF
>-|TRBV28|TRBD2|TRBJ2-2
TGTGCCAGCAGTTTATCTAGCGGGAGGACCGGGGAGCTGTTTTTT
CASSLSSGRTGELFF
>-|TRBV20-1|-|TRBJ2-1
TGCAGTGCTAGTCCCGGGAGCTCCTACAATGAGCAGTTCTTC
CSASPGSSYNEQFF
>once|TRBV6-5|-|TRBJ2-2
TGTGCCAGCAGTTACCTCGGGGGGGAGCTGTTTTTT
CASSYLGGELFF
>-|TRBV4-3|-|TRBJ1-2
TGCGCCAGCAGCCAAGATCGTCGGGGACAATACTATGGCTACACCTTC
CASSQDRRGQYYGYTF
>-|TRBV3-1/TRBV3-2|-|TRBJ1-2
TGTGCCAGCAGCCCCGGGACATTGTCTAACTATGGCTACACCTTC
CASSPGTLSNYGYTF
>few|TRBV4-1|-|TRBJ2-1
TGCGCCAGCAGCCAGGGACTCCTGGTCTTCTACAATGAGCAGTTCTTC
CASSQGLLVFYNEQFF
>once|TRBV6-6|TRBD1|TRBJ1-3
TGTGCCAGCAGTTTGACAGGGAGTTTCTTTGGAAACACCATATATTTT
CASSLTGSFFGNTIYF
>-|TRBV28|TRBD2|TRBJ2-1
TGTGCCAGCAGCCCAACTAGCGGTCACTACAATGAGCAGTTCTTC
CASSPTSGHYNEQFF
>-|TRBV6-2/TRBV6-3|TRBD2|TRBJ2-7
TGTGCCAGCAGTTATGGGACTAGCCGGGGGAACTTC
CASSYGTSRGNF
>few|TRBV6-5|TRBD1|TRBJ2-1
TGTGCCGCTGGGACAGGGAACTACAATGAGCAGTTCTTC
CAAGTGNYNEQFF